This T cell receptor beta chain was recovered during a study of molecular identifiers for immune sequencing clone quantification. Between about 19,000 and 1,100,000 sorted cells, with 10%, 30% or 50% RNA, yielded naive CD8 libraries. This CDR3 region has 13 residues. V gave up 6 bases and J gave up 11 bases; unmatched junction bases: 9. Germline values: CDR1 SEHNR, CDR2 FQNEAQ (reference sequence). This clonotype was recorded a few times. TCRdb reanalysed the PCR reads using MiXCR and keeps one entry per CDR3 protein. Among approximately 670,000 distinct CDR3 sequences listed, less than 20% were seen once.

The rearrangement uses TRBV7-9 and TRBJ1-1, with TRBD1 matching 10 bases. The TCR was taken from a human donor in good health. Some libraries in this study had Jurkat cell RNA spiked in. What was sequenced was naive CD8+ T cells from blood, with Jurkat cell RNA spiked in. Subset reported: FACS-sorted CD8+CD4-CCR7+CD45RA+ naive T cells. CDR3 loop: CASSPDRGFLAFF. CDR3 DNA: TGTGCCAGCAGTCCGGACAGGGGGTTTTTGGCTTTCTTT. The entire variable domain, with the rest obtained from reference TRBV7-9 and TRBJ1-1, is as follows: DTGVSQNPRHKITKRGQNVTFRCDPISEHNRLYWYRQTLGQGPEFLTYFQNEAQLEKSRLLSDRFSAERPKGSFSTLEIQRTEQGDSAMYLCASSPDRGFLAFFGQGTRLTVV.